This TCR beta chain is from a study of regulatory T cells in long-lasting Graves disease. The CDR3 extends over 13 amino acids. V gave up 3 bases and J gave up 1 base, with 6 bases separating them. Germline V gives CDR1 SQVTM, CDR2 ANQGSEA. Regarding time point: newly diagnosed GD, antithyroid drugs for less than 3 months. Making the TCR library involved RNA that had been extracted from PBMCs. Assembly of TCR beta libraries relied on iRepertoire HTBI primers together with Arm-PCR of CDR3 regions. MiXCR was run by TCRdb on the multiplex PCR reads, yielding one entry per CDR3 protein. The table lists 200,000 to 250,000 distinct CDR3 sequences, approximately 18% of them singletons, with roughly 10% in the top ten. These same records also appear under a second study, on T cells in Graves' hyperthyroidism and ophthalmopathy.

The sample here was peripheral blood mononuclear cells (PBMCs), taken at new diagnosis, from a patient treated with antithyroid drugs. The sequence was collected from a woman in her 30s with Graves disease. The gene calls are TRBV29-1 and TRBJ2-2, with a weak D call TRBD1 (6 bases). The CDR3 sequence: CSVDRGNTGELFF. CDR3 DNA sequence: TGCAGCGTTGACAGGGGGAACACCGGGGAGCTGTTTTTT.